This T cell receptor beta chain is from a study of radiation and T cells in renal cell carcinoma. Time point given: blood 4 weeks post-SBRT, at nephrectomy. This sample's treatment: 15 Gy SBRT to primary tumor, nephrectomy 4 weeks later. Profiling relied on immunoSEQ multiplex PCR, and the TCRdb table lists in-frame clones only, not all of them. The data show some 100,000 clones, 75% to 85% seen once. This CDR3 has 14 residues. V lost 1 base and J 6 bases, leaving 10 bases between the germline ends. Per germline, CDR1 LNHNV and CDR2 YYDKDF (reference sequence). The TCR sequence derives from a man aged 55 to 70 with renal cell carcinoma. This chain uses TRBV15 with TRBJ1-5; no clear D. The specimen was blood, collected from a patient whose treatment included radiotherapy and nephrectomy. For the CDR3, the DNA is TGTGCCACCAGCAGAGGGCGGGGAGGTCAGCCCCAGCATTTT. Its translation: CATSRGRGGQPQHF. The whole variable domain, remainder taken from reference TRBV15 and TRBJ1-5, is DAMVIQNPRYQVTQFGKPVTLSCSQTLNHNVMYWYQQKSSQAPKLLFHYYDKDFNNEADTPDNFQSRRPNTSFCFLDIRSPGLGDTAMYLCATSRGRGGQPQHFGDGTRLSIL.